This T cell receptor (beta chain) was documented in a study of blood T cell repertoires in COVID-19. The overall study: Sample material is recorded as cDNA or gDNA derived from T cells, B-cell-depleted T cells, or PBMCs.

Authors' methods: By means of reference gene primer amplification, nucleated cell counts were estimated. Produced via immunoSEQ multiplex PCR; TCRdb's table is partial and in-frame only. V, J and clone size are taken as reported in that table, and D and trimming were inferred from the DNA itself. Here the sample spans over 200,000 clones, around four fifths being singletons. Sequencing was performed on peripheral blood. The clonotype comes from a woman of 80 years or more with active or convalescent COVID-19.

This chain's CDR3 is CASSSNRARDTGELFF. The CDR3 DNA reads as TGTGCCAGCTCATCAAACAGGGCACGGGACACCGGGGAGCTGTTTTTT. The chain joins TRBV18 to TRBJ2-2, with a tentative D call TRBD1 (6 bases). V gave up 5 bases and J gave up 3 bases, with 16 bases separating them. The germline V gene encodes CDR1 KGHSH and CDR2 LQKENI. This CDR3 contains 16 residues.